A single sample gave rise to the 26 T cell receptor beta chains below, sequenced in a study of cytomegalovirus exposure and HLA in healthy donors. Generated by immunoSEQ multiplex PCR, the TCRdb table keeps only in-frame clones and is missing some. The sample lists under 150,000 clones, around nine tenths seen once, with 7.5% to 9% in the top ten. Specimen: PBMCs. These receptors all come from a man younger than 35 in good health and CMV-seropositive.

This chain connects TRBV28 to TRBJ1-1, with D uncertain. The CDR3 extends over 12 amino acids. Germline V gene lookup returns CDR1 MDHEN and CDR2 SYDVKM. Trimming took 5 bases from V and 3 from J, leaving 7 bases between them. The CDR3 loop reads CASSLSDTEAFF. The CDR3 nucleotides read TGTGCCAGCAGTCTCAGTGACACTGAAGCTTTCTTT.

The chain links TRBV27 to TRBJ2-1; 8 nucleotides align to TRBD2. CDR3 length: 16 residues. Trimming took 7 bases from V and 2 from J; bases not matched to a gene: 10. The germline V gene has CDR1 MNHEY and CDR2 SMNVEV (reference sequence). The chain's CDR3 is CASTPLDGRAYNEQFF. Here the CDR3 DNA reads TGTGCCAGCACCCCTCTGGACGGGAGGGCCTACAATGAGCAGTTCTTC.

The CDR3 sequence is CASSVGQSSYNEQFF. CDR3 in DNA: TGTGCCAGCAGCGTAGGACAAAGCTCCTACAATGAGCAGTTCTTC. The chain employs TRBV9 and TRBJ2-1; the D is unclear. Trimming removed 0 bases at V and 0 bases at J, with 7 bases between. Per germline, CDR1 SGDLS and CDR2 YYNGEE. The CDR3 sequence is 15 residues long.

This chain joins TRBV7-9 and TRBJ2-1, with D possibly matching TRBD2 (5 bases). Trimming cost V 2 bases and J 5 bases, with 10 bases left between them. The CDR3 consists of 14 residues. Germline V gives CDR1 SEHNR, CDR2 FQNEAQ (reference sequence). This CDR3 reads CASSLTRADNEQFF. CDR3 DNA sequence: TGTGCCAGCAGCTTAACGCGGGCCGACAATGAGCAGTTCTTC. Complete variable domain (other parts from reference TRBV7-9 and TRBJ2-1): DTGVSQNPRHKITKRGQNVTFRCDPISEHNRLYWYRQTLGQGPEFLTYFQNEAQLEKSRLLSDRFSAERPKGSFSTLEIQRTEQGDSAMYLCASSLTRADNEQFFGPGTRLTVL.

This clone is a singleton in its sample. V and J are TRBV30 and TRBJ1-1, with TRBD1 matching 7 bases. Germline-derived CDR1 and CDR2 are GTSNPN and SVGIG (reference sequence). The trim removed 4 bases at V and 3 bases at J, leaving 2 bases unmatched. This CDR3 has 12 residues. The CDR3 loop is CAWTGGYTEAFF. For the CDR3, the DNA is TGTGCCTGGACAGGGGGATACACTGAAGCTTTCTTT.

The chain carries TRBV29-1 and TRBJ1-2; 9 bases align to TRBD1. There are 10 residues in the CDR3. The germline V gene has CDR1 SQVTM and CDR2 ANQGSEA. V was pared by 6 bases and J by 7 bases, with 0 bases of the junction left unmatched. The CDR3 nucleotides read TGCAGCGTGACAGGGGGTGGCTACACCTTC. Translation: CSVTGGGYTF.

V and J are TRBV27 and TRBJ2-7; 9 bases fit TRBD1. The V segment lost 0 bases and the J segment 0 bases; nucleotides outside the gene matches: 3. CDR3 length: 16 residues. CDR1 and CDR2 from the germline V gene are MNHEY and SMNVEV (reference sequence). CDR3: CASSLSSTGGSYEQYF. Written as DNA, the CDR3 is TGTGCCAGCAGTTTATCCTCGACAGGGGGCTCCTACGAGCAGTACTTC.

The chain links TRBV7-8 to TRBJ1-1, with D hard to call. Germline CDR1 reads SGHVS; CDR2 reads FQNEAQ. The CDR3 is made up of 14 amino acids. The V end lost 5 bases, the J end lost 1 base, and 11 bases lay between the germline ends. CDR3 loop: CASSPSRGNTEAFF. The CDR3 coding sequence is TGTGCCAGCAGCCCATCCCGGGGGAACACTGAAGCTTTCTTT. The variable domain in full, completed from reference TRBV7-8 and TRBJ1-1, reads GAGVSQSPRYKVAKRGQDVALRCDPISGHVSLFWYQQALGQGPEFLTYFQNEAQLDKSGLPSDRFFAERPEGSVSTLKIQRTQQEDSAVYLCASSPSRGNTEAFFGQGTRLTVV.

For the CDR3, the DNA is TGTGCCAGCAGCTTATTTCCGGGACAGGGCACTGAAGCTTTCTTT. Translated, it gives CASSLFPGQGTEAFF. This chain uses TRBV7-2 with TRBJ1-1; 9 bases fit TRBD1. V dropped 2 bases and J dropped 4; count of bases not matched to a gene: 5. Per the germline V gene, CDR1 is SGHTA and CDR2 is FQGNSA. This CDR3 has 15 residues.

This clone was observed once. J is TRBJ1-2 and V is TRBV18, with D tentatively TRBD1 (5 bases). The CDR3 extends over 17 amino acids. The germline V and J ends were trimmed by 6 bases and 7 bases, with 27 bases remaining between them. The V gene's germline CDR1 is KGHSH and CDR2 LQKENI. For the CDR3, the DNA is TGTGCCAGCTCCCAAGACAGTTTAAGCTTCCGAGGTGGTGGCTACACCTTC. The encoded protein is CASSQDSLSFRGGGYTF.

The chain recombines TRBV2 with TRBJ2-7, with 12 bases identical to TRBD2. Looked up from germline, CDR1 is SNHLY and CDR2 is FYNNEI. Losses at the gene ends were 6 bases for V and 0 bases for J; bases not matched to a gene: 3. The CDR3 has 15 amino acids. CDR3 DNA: TGTGCCAGCAGACCGACTAGCGGGGGCTCCTACGAGCAGTACTTC. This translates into CASRPTSGGSYEQYF.

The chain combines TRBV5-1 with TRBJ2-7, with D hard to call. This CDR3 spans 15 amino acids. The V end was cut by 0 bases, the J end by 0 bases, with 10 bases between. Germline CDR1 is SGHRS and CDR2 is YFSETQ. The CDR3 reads CASSLVAGLSYEQYF. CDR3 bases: TGCGCCAGCAGCTTGGTCGCAGGCCTCTCCTACGAGCAGTACTTC.

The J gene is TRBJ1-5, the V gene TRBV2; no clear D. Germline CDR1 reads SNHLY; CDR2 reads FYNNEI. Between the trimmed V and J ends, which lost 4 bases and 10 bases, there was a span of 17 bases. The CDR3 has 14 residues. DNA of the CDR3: TGTGCCAGCAGTGTTAGCACTGTCAGAGATCCCCAGCATTTT. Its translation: CASSVSTVRDPQHF. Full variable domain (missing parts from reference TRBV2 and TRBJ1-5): EPEVTQTPSHQVTQMGQEVILRCVPISNHLYFYWYRQILGQKVEFLVSFYNNEISEKSEIFDDQFSVERPDGSNFTLKIRSTKLEDSAMYFCASSVSTVRDPQHFGDGTRLSIL.

The CDR3 DNA reads TGCGCCAGCAGCTCGGCCGGGACAGTAAATCAAGAGACCCAGTACTTC. Residues: CASSSAGTVNQETQYF. The V call is TRBV5-1, the J call TRBJ2-5; 7 positions match TRBD1. CDR1 and CDR2 (germline): SGHRS, YFSETQ. Losses at the gene ends were 3 bases for V and 2 bases for J; bases not matched to a gene: 10. The CDR3 length is 16 residues.

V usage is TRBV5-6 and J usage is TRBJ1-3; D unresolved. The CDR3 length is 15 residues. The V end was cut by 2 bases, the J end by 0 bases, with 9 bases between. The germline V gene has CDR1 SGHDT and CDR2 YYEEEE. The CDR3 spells CASSLRVHSGNTIYF. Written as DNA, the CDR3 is TGTGCCAGCAGCTTACGGGTTCACTCTGGAAACACCATATATTTT.

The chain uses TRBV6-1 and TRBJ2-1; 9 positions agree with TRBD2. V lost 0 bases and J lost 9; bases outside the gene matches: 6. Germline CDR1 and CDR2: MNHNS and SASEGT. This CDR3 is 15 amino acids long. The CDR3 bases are TGTGCCAGCAGTGAAGCTGGCGGGGGGGTGGGTGAGCAGTTCTTC. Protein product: CASSEAGGGVGEQFF.

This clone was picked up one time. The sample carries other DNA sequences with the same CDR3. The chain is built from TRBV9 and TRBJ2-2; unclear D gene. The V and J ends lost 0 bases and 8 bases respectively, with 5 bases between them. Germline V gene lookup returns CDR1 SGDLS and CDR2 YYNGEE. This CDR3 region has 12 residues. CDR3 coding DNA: TGTGCCAGCAGCGTAGTGTCAGGGGAGCTGTTTTTT. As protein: CASSVVSGELFF. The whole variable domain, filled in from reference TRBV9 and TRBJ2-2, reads DSGVTQTPKHLITATGQRVTLRCSPRSGDLSVYWYQQSLDQGLQFLIQYYNGEERAKGNILERFSAQQFPDLHSELNLSSLELGDSALYFCASSVVSGELFFGEGSRLTVL.

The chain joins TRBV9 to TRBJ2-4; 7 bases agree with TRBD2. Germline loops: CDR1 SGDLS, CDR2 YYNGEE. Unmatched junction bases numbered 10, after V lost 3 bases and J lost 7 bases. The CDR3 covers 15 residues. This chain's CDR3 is CASSGHSGTDNIQYF. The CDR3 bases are TGTGCCAGCAGCGGACACAGCGGGACGGACAACATTCAGTACTTC. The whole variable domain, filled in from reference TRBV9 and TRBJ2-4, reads DSGVTQTPKHLITATGQRVTLRCSPRSGDLSVYWYQQSLDQGLQFLIQYYNGEERAKGNILERFSAQQFPDLHSELNLSSLELGDSALYFCASSGHSGTDNIQYFGAGTRLSVL.

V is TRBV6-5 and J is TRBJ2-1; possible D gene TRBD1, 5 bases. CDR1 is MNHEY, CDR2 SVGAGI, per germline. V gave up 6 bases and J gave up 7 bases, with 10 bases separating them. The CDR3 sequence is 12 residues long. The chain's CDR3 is CASRDTNNEQFF. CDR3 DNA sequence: TGTGCCAGCAGGGACACCAATAATGAGCAGTTCTTC.

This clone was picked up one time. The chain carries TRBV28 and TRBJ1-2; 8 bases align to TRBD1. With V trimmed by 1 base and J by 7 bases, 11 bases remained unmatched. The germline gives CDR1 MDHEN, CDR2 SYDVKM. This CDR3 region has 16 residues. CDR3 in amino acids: CASSLSQGAGFFGYTF. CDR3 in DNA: TGTGCCAGCAGTTTATCGCAGGGGGCCGGTTTTTTTGGCTACACCTTC.

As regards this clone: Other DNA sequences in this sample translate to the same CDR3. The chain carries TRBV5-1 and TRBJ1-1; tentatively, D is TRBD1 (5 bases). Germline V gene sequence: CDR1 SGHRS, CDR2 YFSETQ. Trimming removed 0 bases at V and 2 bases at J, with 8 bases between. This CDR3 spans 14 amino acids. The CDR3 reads CASSLVQGNTEAFF. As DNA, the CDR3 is TGCGCCAGCAGCTTGGTGCAGGGTAACACTGAAGCTTTCTTT.

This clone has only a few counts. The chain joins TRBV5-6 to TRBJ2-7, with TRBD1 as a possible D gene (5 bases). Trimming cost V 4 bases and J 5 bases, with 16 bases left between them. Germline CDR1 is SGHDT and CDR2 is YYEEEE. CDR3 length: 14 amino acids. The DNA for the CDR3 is TGTGCCAGCAGCGAGGCAGGGTTCGTCCACGAGCAGTACTTC. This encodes CASSEAGFVHEQYF.

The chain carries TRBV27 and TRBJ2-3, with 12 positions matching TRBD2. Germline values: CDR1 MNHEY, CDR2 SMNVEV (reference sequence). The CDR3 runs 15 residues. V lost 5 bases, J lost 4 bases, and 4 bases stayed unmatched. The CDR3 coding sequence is TGTGCCAGCAGTCTAGCGGGGGGGCCGGCAGATACGCAGTATTTT. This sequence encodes CASSLAGGPADTQYF.

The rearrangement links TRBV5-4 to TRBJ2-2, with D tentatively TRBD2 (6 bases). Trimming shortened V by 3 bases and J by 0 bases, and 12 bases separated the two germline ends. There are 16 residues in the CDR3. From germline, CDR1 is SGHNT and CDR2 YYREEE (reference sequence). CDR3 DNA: TGTGCCAGCAGCTACGGAGGGCCGTCGAACACCGGGGAGCTGTTTTTT. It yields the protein CASSYGGPSNTGELFF. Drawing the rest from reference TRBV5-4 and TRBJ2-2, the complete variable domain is ETGVTQSPTHLIKTRGQQVTLRCSSQSGHNTVSWYQQALGQGPQFIFQYYREEENGRGNFPPRFSGLQFPNYSSELNVNALELDDSALYLCASSYGGPSNTGELFFGEGSRLTVL.

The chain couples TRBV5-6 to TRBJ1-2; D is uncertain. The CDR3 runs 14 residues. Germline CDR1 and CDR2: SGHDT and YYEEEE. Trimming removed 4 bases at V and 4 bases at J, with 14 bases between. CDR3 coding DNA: TGTGCCAGCAGCCCACCTGGCAGGTTCTATGGCTACACCTTC. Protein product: CASSPPGRFYGYTF.

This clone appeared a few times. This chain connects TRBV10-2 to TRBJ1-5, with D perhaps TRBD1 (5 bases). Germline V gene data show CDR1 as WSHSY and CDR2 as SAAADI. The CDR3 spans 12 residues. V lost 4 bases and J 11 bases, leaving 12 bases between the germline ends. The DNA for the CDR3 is TGCGCCAGCAGTGTTGGGGAAGGGGCCCAGCATTTT. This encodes CASSVGEGAQHF.